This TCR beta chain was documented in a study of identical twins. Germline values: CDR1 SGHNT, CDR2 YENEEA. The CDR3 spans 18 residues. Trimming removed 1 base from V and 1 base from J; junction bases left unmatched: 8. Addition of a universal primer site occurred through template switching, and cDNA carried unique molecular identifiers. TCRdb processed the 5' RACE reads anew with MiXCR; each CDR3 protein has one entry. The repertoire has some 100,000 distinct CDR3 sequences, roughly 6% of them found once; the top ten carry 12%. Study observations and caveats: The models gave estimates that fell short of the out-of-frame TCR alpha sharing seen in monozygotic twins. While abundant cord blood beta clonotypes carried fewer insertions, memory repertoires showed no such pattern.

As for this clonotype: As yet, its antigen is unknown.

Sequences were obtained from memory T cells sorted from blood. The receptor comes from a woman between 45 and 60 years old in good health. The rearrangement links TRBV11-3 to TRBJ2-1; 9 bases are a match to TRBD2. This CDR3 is CASSLVQLAGASYNEQFF. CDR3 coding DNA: TGTGCCAGCAGCTTAGTACAACTAGCGGGTGCGTCCTACAATGAGCAGTTCTTC.